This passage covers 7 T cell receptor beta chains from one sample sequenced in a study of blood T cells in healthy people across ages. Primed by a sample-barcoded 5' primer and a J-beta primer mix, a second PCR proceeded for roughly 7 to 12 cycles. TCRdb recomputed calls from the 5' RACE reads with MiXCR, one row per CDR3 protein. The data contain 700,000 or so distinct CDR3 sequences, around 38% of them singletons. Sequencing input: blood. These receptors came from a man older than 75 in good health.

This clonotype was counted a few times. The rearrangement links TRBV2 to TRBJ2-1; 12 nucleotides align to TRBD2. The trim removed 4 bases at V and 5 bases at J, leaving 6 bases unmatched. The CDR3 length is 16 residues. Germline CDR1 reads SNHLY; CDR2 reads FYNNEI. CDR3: CASSALAGGLNNEQFF. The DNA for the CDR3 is TGTGCCAGCAGTGCACTAGCGGGGGGCCTAAACAATGAGCAGTTCTTC.

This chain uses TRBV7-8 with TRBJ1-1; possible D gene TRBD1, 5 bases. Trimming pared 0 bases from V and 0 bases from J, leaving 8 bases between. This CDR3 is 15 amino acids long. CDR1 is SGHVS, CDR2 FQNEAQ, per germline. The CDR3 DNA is TGTGCCAGCAGCTTAGCCGGGGCGGTGAACACTGAAGCTTTCTTT. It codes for CASSLAGAVNTEAFF.

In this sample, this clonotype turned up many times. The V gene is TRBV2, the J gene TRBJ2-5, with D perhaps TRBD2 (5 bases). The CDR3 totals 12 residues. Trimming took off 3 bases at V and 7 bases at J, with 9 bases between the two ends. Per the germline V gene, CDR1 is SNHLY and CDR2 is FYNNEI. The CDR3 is CASSEERGTQYF. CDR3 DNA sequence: TGTGCCAGCAGTGAGGAACGGGGGACCCAGTACTTC.

The chain's CDR3 is CSAMTGVSNTEAFF. CDR3 nucleotides: TGCAGTGCCATGACAGGGGTCTCCAACACTGAAGCTTTCTTT. The chain uses TRBV20-1 and TRBJ1-1, with 8 bases lining up with TRBD1. This CDR3 is 14 amino acids long. The trim removed 6 bases at V and 2 bases at J, leaving 8 bases unmatched. Germline V gives CDR1 DFQATT, CDR2 SNEGSKA (reference sequence).

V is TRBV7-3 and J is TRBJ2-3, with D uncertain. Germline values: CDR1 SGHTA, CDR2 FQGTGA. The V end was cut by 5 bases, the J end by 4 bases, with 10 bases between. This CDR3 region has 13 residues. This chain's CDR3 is CASSQSKPDTQYF. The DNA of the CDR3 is TGTGCCAGCAGCCAGAGTAAGCCAGATACGCAGTATTTT.

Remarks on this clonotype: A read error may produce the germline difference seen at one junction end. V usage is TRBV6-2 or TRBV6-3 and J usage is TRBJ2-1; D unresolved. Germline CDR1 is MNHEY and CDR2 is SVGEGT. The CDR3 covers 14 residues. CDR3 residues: CASSYSQAHNERFF. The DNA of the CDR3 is TGTGCCAGCAGTTACTCCCAGGCTCACAATGAGCGGTTCTTC.

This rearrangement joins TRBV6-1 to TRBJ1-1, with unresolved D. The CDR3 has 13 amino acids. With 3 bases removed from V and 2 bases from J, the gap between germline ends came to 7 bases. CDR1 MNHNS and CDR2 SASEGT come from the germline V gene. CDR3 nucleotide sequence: TGTGCCAGCAGTGAGTCAAGTAACACTGAAGCTTTCTTT. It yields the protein CASSESSNTEAFF.